A selection of T cell receptor beta chains follows, all from one sample in a study of PD-1 blockade in classical Hodgkin lymphoma. Assay: immunoSEQ multiplex PCR; the TCRdb copy retains only in-frame clones and omits some. This sample has around 65,000 clones, with 70% to 90% found just once. Sequenced material: peripheral blood mononuclear cells (PBMCs), taken before the fourth cycle of nivolumab. Source of these receptors: a human donor with classical Hodgkin lymphoma. Each CDR3 is given with its conserved first and last residue. A D gene is named only where the DNA matches it firmly. The listing skips clone size in some rows; elsewhere it reads once, few, many or a size class.

V gene	clone size	D gene	J gene	CDR3 DNA	CDR3 protein
TRBV7-8	.	TRBD1	TRBJ1-5	TGTGCCAGCAGCTTGGACAGGTGGTTCTATAGCAATCAGCCCCAGCATTTT	CASSLDRWFYSNQPQHF
TRBV7-8	.	.	TRBJ1-1	TGTGCCAGCAGCTTAGTTGCGGGGAACACTGAAGCTTTCTTT	CASSLVAGNTEAFF
TRBV5-4	.	.	TRBJ2-5	TGTGCCAGCAGTTCCAGACCCGCTCAAGAGACCCAGTACTTC	CASSSRPAQETQYF
TRBV10-3	.	.	TRBJ2-7	TGTGCCATCAGTGTTGGAGGAATCAGCTCCTACGAGCAGTACTTC	CAISVGGISSYEQYF
TRBV19	.	.	TRBJ2-2	TGTGCCAGTAGTATAGGAGGGGCCAACACCGGGGAGCTGTTTTTT	CASSIGGANTGELFF
TRBV19	.	.	TRBJ1-4	TGTGCCAGTAGTCTTGGACAGATAAGTTCAAAACTGTTTTTT	CASSLGQISSKLFF
TRBV7-8	.	.	TRBJ1-2	TGTGCCAGCAGCCCCCGCGGGGGAGGAGGCTATGGCTACACCTTC	CASSPRGGGGYGYTF
TRBV19	.	.	TRBJ2-3	TGTGCCAGTAGTATCCTAGCTGTGGGAGATACGCAGTATTTT	CASSILAVGDTQYF
TRBV7-9	.	.	TRBJ1-5	TGTGCCAGCAGCTTAGACAGGGCTAATCAGCCCCAGCATTTT	CASSLDRANQPQHF
TRBV25-1	.	TRBD2	TRBJ2-3	TGTGCCAGCAGTGAATATCGGGGGGGAAGCACAGATACGCAGTATTTT	CASSEYRGGSTDTQYF
TRBV11-2	.	.	TRBJ2-3	TGTGCCAGCAGTTTAGGACAGAAGAACACAGATACGCAGTATTTT	CASSLGQKNTDTQYF
TRBV28	.	.	TRBJ2-3	TGTGCCAGCAAACCCCCCGCTAGCACAGATACGCAGTATTTT	CASKPPASTDTQYF
TRBV10-2	.	.	TRBJ1-3	TGCGCCAGCAGCGCAGGCTCTGGAAACACCATATATTTT	CASSAGSGNTIYF
TRBV5-5	.	.	TRBJ1-2	TGTGCCAGCAGCTTGGGGGGCGACTATGGCTACACCTTC	CASSLGGDYGYTF
TRBV6-5	.	TRBD1	TRBJ1-2	TGTGCCAGCAGTTACATGGGGACAGGGTACTATGGCTACACCTTC	CASSYMGTGYYGYTF
TRBV6-4	.	TRBD1	TRBJ2-5	TGTGCCAGCAGTGAACAGGGGGGCCAAGAGACCCAGTACTTC	CASSEQGGQETQYF
TRBV28	.	.	TRBJ2-7	TGTGCCAGCAGTTTACCCCGGGACTTC	CASSLPRDF
TRBV5-4	.	.	TRBJ2-7	TGTGCCAGCAGCCCAGGACAGCATCAAACATCCTACGAGCAGTACTTC	CASSPGQHQTSYEQYF
TRBV11-2	.	.	TRBJ1-3	TGTGCCAGCAGCCGACTCGGACGGGGAAACACCATATATTTT	CASSRLGRGNTIYF
TRBV2	.	.	TRBJ1-1	TGTGCCAGCAAGGAAGGGAACACTGAAGCTTTCTTT	CASKEGNTEAFF
TRBV5-6	.	.	TRBJ1-5	TGTGCCAGCAGCTTGTTATCAGGGGCTCAGCCCCAGCATTTT	CASSLLSGAQPQHF
TRBV5-1	.	.	TRBJ2-5	TGCGCCAGCAGCTTGTTTAACTGGGCCCAAGAGACCCAGTACTTC	CASSLFNWAQETQYF
TRBV27	.	TRBD1	TRBJ1-4	TGTGCCAGCAGTACGACAGGGGATTTGGATGAAAAACTGTTTTTT	CASSTTGDLDEKLFF
TRBV2	.	TRBD2	TRBJ2-2	TGTGCCAGCCGGGGGGACAACACCGGGGAGCTGTTTTTT	CASRGDNTGELFF
TRBV18	.	.	TRBJ2-7	TGTGCCAGCTCACCAGTCGCGACAGCGTACGAGCAGTACTTC	CASSPVATAYEQYF
TRBV5-1	.	.	TRBJ2-2	TGCGCCAGCAGCTTAGACATTAGGAACACCGGGGAGCTGTTTTTT	CASSLDIRNTGELFF
TRBV2	.	TRBD1	TRBJ2-7	TGTGCCAGCAGTGAATCGGAGACAGGGATGGTTAGCTACGAGCAGTACTTC	CASSESETGMVSYEQYF
TRBV5-1	.	.	TRBJ1-4	TGCGCCAGCAGCTTGGGACAGGTTTTTAATGAAAAACTGTTTTTT	CASSLGQVFNEKLFF
TRBV5-1	.	.	TRBJ2-2	TGCGCCAGCAGCCAAACCGGACAAGCGACCGGGGAGCTGTTTTTT	CASSQTGQATGELFF
TRBV10-2	once	TRBD2	TRBJ2-2	TGCGCCAGCAGACGGAGCGGGGGGGCCAGTACCGGGGAGCTGTTTTTT	CASRRSGGASTGELFF
TRBV6-5	once	.	TRBJ2-2	TGTGCCAGCACAGGACCGAACACCGGGGAGCTGTTTTTT	CASTGPNTGELFF
TRBV21-1	.	.	TRBJ1-6	TGTGCCAGCAGCAAAGCGAATTTGGGACAGGGGGATTCACCCCTCCACTTT	CASSKANLGQGDSPLHF
TRBV5-1	.	.	TRBJ1-1	TGCGCCAGCAGCTTACTGGGAGGGAACACTGAAGCTTTCTTT	CASSLLGGNTEAFF
TRBV5-1	few	TRBD1	TRBJ1-1	TGCGCCAGCAGCGTGGACAGGGGGGGTACTGAAGCTTTCTTT	CASSVDRGGTEAFF
TRBV6-1	.	.	TRBJ1-5	TGTGCCAGCAGTGATCTTAGCAATCAGCCCCAGCATTTT	CASSDLSNQPQHF
TRBV7-2	.	TRBD2	TRBJ2-3	TGTGCCAGCACCCTAGGAGTGGGCGGGGGTGATACGCAGTATTTT	CASTLGVGGGDTQYF
TRBV5-6	.	.	TRBJ2-1	TGTGCCAGCAGCTTGCTGTGGGTCAGCCCGAATGAGCAGTTCTTC	CASSLLWVSPNEQFF
TRBV6-5	.	.	TRBJ2-7	TGTGCCAGCAGTACCGGGACCCGGGCCGAGCAGTACTTC	CASSTGTRAEQYF
TRBV6-5	.	.	TRBJ1-2	TGTGCCAGCAGTTTTTCGGCCTACCCCCTCTATGGCTACACCTTC	CASSFSAYPLYGYTF
TRBV5-5	.	.	TRBJ1-6	TGTGCCAGCAGCTTAATCGTCGAGGGTTCACCCCTCCACTTT	CASSLIVEGSPLHF
TRBV7-8	few	.	TRBJ2-3	TGTGCCAGCAGCTTAACGGGCAGCTCAGCGCAGTATTTT	CASSLTGSSAQYF
TRBV19	.	TRBD1	TRBJ2-5	TGTGCCAGTAGTTTGAGGGGGCGAGGGGAGACCCAGTACTTC	CASSLRGRGETQYF
TRBV7-9	.	TRBD1	TRBJ1-1	TGTGCCAGCAGGACAAAGGACAGGTTGAACACTGAAGCTTTCTTT	CASRTKDRLNTEAFF
TRBV5-1	.	.	TRBJ2-3	TGCGCCAGCAGCTTGACGCGGAGTGAGAAAGATACGCAGTATTTT	CASSLTRSEKDTQYF
TRBV5-1	.	.	TRBJ2-1	TGCGCCAGCAGCCCGGGAGCTATAACATACAATGAGCAGTTCTTC	CASSPGAITYNEQFF
TRBV28	.	.	TRBJ2-7	TGTGCCAGCAGTTTGGACGGGGGGCCCTACGAGCAGTACTTC	CASSLDGGPYEQYF
TRBV15	.	.	TRBJ2-1	TGTGCCACCACCCGCGACAGTTTTGGCAATGAGCAGTTCTTC	CATTRDSFGNEQFF
TRBV7-9	.	TRBD1	TRBJ2-2	TGTGCCAGCAGCTCAAGCTCCGGGACAGATAACACCGGGGAGCTGTTTTTT	CASSSSSGTDNTGELFF
TRBV5-4	.	.	TRBJ1-5	TGTGCCAGCAGCTTAGGACAGTATAGCAATCAGCCCCAGCATTTT	CASSLGQYSNQPQHF
TRBV6-6	.	.	TRBJ2-1	TGTGCCAGCAGCCCGTCCTCCCGGGGTTTGAACAATGAGCAGTTCTTC	CASSPSSRGLNNEQFF
TRBV5-1	.	.	TRBJ1-1	TGCGCCAGCAGCTTGGCGGCAGGGTGGGACACTGAAGCTTTCTTT	CASSLAAGWDTEAFF
TRBV6-6	few	.	TRBJ1-1	TGTGCCAGCAGGGGTACAGGGACCCAGAACACTGAAGCTTTCTTT	CASRGTGTQNTEAFF
TRBV9	.	TRBD1	TRBJ1-6	TGTGCCAGCAGCCCGCGGCCGGGACAGGGGGGTTCACCCCTCCACTTT	CASSPRPGQGGSPLHF
TRBV7-9	.	.	TRBJ2-7	TGTGCCAGCAGCTTTAGAGGACTGGCCGACTACGAGCAGTACTTC	CASSFRGLADYEQYF
TRBV28	.	.	TRBJ2-3	TGTGCCAGCAAGCAGGCAGGGGCGGGAGATACGCAGTATTTT	CASKQAGAGDTQYF
TRBV10-3	.	.	TRBJ2-7	TGTGCCATCTATATAAGTGAAGGAACCAAGCGGAGGGTACGGGGAGAGCAGTACTTC	CAIYISEGTKRRVRGEQYF
TRBV11-2	.	.	TRBJ2-6	TGTGCCAGCAGCGCTCCCCGGACTGGGGCCAACGTCCTGACTTTC	CASSAPRTGANVLTF
TRBV19	few	TRBD1	TRBJ1-3	TGTGCCAGTAGTGGGACAGCTTCTGGAAACACCATATATTTT	CASSGTASGNTIYF
TRBV2	.	TRBD1	TRBJ1-2	TGTGCCAGCAGTCGCGACAGGGTCTATGGCTACACCTTC	CASSRDRVYGYTF